The table lists the clone carrying this T cell receptor (beta chain) with a few counts. Its specificity is unknown. It was with unique molecular identifiers that the TCRbeta library was prepared. A single record per CDR3 protein comes from TCRdb applying MiXCR to the PCR reads. Here the sample spans about 600,000 distinct CDR3 sequences, around 13% being singletons. This specimen comes from a study of T-cell reconstitution after alpha-beta-depleted transplantation in children. The CDR3 contains 16 residues. Trimming shortened V by 4 bases and J by 0 bases, and 18 bases separated the two germline ends. Germline-derived CDR1 and CDR2 are DFQATT and SNEGSKA (reference sequence). Overall study results and limits: The origin of high day-60 TCRbeta diversity in some patients lay in surviving recipient T cells and thymic progenitors. T-cell numbers and diversity, one year after transplant, stemmed largely from T cells that were newly produced. Several hundred rapidly expanded clones from non-depleted graft cells reportedly supplied alpha-beta T cells about two months post-transplant.

The rearrangement uses TRBV20-1 and TRBJ1-1, with D tentatively TRBD1 (6 bases). This receptor was taken from a male patient between 5 and 17 years old who had a stem cell transplant for acute myeloid leukemia, so the T cells may come from the graft donor. The material was PBMCs, mostly from graft donor cells, obtained 360 days after TCRalphabeta/CD19-depleted stem cell transplant. The CDR3 loop is CSAKVDRQFMNTEAFF. DNA of the CDR3: TGCAGTGCTAAGGTAGACAGGCAATTTATGAACACTGAAGCTTTCTTT.